The TCR beta chain described here comes from a study of control samples from healthy donors and cancer patients. This clone has a single count. Assay used: immunoSEQ multiplex PCR; TCRdb lists only in-frame clones, some missing. This repertoire shows about 180,000 clones, around 89% found once; its top ten account for about 1.4%. The CDR3 has 16 residues. Germline CDR1 reads MDHEN; CDR2 reads SYDVKM. With 2 bases removed from V and 2 bases from J, the gap between germline ends came to 15 bases. The clonotype comes from a woman aged 45-65 years in good health. The V and J genes are TRBV28 and TRBJ1-2; a weak D match, TRBD1 (6 bases). Sequenced: blood. CDR3 nucleotide sequence: TGTGCCAGCAGTTTAGAGGGACATCCGCCGAACTATGGCTACACCTTC. Its translation is CASSLEGHPPNYGYTF.